This TCR beta chain was identified during a study of T cell responses to AZD1222 COVID-19 vaccine. The study, taken as a whole, reports: Reports say nearly half of spike-specific TCRs go after unmutated variant regions. At baseline, seropositivity was found in only a handful of AZD1222 recipients. Females made up more of the donors, who were largely white British, and clonal diversity may have come out too low.

Germline CDR1 is SNHLY and CDR2 is FYNNEI. V shed 11 bases, J shed 0 bases, and the junction held 10 bases outside the gene matches. The CDR3 sequence is 15 residues long. On this clone itself: The antigen remains unidentified.

The assay was immunoSEQ multiplex PCR, and TCRdb's table has in-frame clones only and misses some. The sample consists of about 150,000 clones, 88% of them appearing once. The chain carries TRBV2 and TRBJ2-1; 7 nucleotides line up with TRBD1. Material: peripheral blood, obtained on day 0 of AZD1222 vaccination. This receptor was identified in an adult in good health. CDR3 loop: CADRDIKSSYNEQFF. The CDR3 DNA sequence: TGTGCCGACAGGGACATTAAGAGCTCCTACAATGAGCAGTTCTTC.